The entry below describes one TCR beta chain. The data are from a study of CD8 T cells in Susac syndrome. Healthy donors served as age- and sex-matched controls. 0.5 to 1 ug RNA was reverse transcribed with random hexamers. TCRdb called the immunoSEQ multiplex PCR reads again in MiXCR, with one record for every CDR3 protein. Of about 80,000 distinct CDR3 sequences listed, about 94% are singletons. Germline V gene data show CDR1 as SGDLS and CDR2 as YYNGEE. The CDR3 totals 16 residues. Trimming at V came to 2 bases and at J to 4 bases, leaving 8 bases not matched to a gene. This chain uses TRBV9 with TRBJ2-3, with 9 bases fitting TRBD2. Sequencing used CD8+ T cells from PBMCs. This TCR was sampled from a human donor in good health. CDR3 residues: CASSVRGGGAPDTQYF. DNA for the CDR3: TGTGCCAGCAGCGTTCGGGGCGGGGGGGCCCCAGATACGCAGTATTTT.